The 22 T cell receptor beta chains below were found in one sample sequenced in a study of technical replicates of blood from a few donors. Measured with immunoSEQ multiplex PCR; TCRdb has only the in-frame clones, and not every one. Among under 95,000 clones listed, about 94% were seen once. What was sequenced was T cells isolated from PBMCs. The receptors stem from a human donor in good health.

This clone showed up just once. The rearrangement links TRBV19 to TRBJ2-6, with a weak D call TRBD2 (5 bases). With 7 bases removed from V and 0 bases from J, the gap between germline ends came to 16 bases. The CDR3 consists of 17 residues. Per the germline V gene, CDR1 is LNHDA and CDR2 is SQIVND (reference sequence). The CDR3 nucleotides are TGTGCCAGTACCCCGGGGATGTGGGGCTCTGGGGCCAACGTCCTGACTTTC. Protein sequence: CASTPGMWGSGANVLTF.

This sequence joins TRBV5-1 and TRBJ2-1, with no clear D. V was clipped by 5 bases and J by 5 bases, with 14 bases between them. There are 14 residues in the CDR3. Germline values: CDR1 SGHRS, CDR2 YFSETQ. CDR3 protein: CASRGWVMNNEQFF. The CDR3 DNA sequence: TGCGCCAGCAGGGGCTGGGTAATGAACAATGAGCAGTTCTTC. Using reference TRBV5-1 and TRBJ2-1 for the parts outside the CDR3, the full variable domain is KAGVTQTPRYLIKTRGQQVTLSCSPISGHRSVSWYQQTPGQGLQFLFEYFSETQRNKGNFPGRFSGRQFSNSRSEMNVSTLELGDSALYLCASRGWVMNNEQFFGPGTRLTVL.

V usage is TRBV2 and J usage is TRBJ1-3; 8 nucleotides match TRBD1. In germline, CDR1 is SNHLY, CDR2 FYNNEI. CDR3 length equals 15 residues. V shed 7 bases and J 0 bases; nucleotides not matched to a gene: 5. CDR3 in amino acids: CASNQGANSGNTIYF. DNA of the CDR3: TGTGCCAGCAATCAGGGGGCCAACTCTGGAAACACCATATATTTT.

The rearrangement joins TRBV5-1 to TRBJ2-7; TRBD2 agrees at 13 bases. The CDR3 has 15 residues. Germline CDR1 reads SGHRS; CDR2 reads YFSETQ. Losses at the gene ends were 4 bases for V and 1 base for J; bases not matched to a gene: 2. The CDR3 DNA is TGCGCCAGCAGCCCGACTAGCGGGAGGTCCTACGAGCAGTACTTC. This encodes CASSPTSGRSYEQYF.

V usage is TRBV4-1 and J usage is TRBJ2-5; TRBD2 matches 9 bases. The CDR3 has 16 residues. Germline CDR1 reads MGHRA; CDR2 reads YSYEKL. V gave up 5 bases and J gave up 2 bases; unmatched junction bases: 9. The CDR3 DNA reads as TGCGCCAGCAGCGCCCCGGGACTAGCAGGGCAAGAGACCCAGTACTTC. The encoded protein is CASSAPGLAGQETQYF.

The chain has TRBV7-9 and TRBJ2-1, with TRBD2 matching over 16 bases. With V trimmed by 4 bases and J by 1 base, 7 bases remained unmatched. CDR3 size: 19 residues. Germline V lookup: CDR1 SEHNR, CDR2 FQNEAQ (reference sequence). As DNA, the CDR3 is TGTGCCAGCAGCTCGACCGGGACTAGCGGGGGGGAGTCCTACAATGAGCAGTTCTTC. Protein sequence: CASSSTGTSGGESYNEQFF.

The rearrangement uses TRBV5-1 and TRBJ1-6, with 8 bases that match TRBD1. The CDR3 loop spans 16 amino acids. Looked up from germline, CDR1 is SGHRS and CDR2 is YFSETQ. V trimming: 5 bases; J trimming: 3 bases; junction bases outside the gene matches: 7. The CDR3 loop is CASRLTGGNYNSPLHF. In nucleotides, the CDR3 is TGCGCCAGCAGATTAACAGGGGGTAACTATAATTCACCCCTCCACTTT.

The rearrangement links TRBV2 to TRBJ1-2; TRBD1 might be the D (6 bases). Germline lookup yields CDR1 SNHLY and CDR2 FYNNEI. The CDR3 runs to 12 residues. The germline V and J ends were trimmed by 4 bases and 5 bases, with 8 bases remaining between them. The CDR3 DNA reads TGTGCCAGCAGTGCCCAGGGGTATGGCTACACCTTC. This encodes CASSAQGYGYTF.

The gene calls are TRBV7-8 and TRBJ2-7; 10 positions agree with TRBD2. Germline CDR1 reads SGHVS; CDR2 reads FQNEAQ. This CDR3 contains 14 residues. Losses at the gene ends were 3 bases for V and 6 bases for J; bases not matched to a gene: 5. The CDR3 coding sequence is TGTGCCAGCAGCTTCGAACTAGCGGGAAGCGAGCAGTACTTC. This gives the protein CASSFELAGSEQYF.

The rearrangement uses TRBV10-3 and TRBJ2-1; the match to TRBD2 covers 14 bases. The CDR3 extends over 19 amino acids. Germline lookup yields CDR1 ENHRY and CDR2 SYGVKD. The V and J ends lost 6 bases and 8 bases, in that order; junction bases with no gene match: 18. CDR3 amino acids: CAIRGSGTSGSWILDEQFF. CDR3 bases: TGTGCCATCAGGGGCTCCGGGACTAGCGGGAGTTGGATCTTAGATGAGCAGTTCTTC.

The chain uses TRBV6-5 and TRBJ2-7; 7 bases map to TRBD1. The J segment lost 6 bases and the V segment lost 6 bases, leaving 5 bases of the junction unmatched. The germline V gene encodes CDR1 MNHEY and CDR2 SVGAGI. CDR3 length: 12 amino acids. CDR3 nucleotide sequence: TGTGCCAGCAGCCGGGACAGATTCGAGCAGTACTTC. Protein: CASSRDRFEQYF.

This chain connects TRBV18 to TRBJ1-5; possibly TRBD1 for D (5 bases). Germline values: CDR1 KGHSH, CDR2 LQKENI. This CDR3 is 15 amino acids long. Trimming cost V 3 bases and J 1 base, with 10 bases left between them. Written as DNA, the CDR3 is TGTGCCAGCTCACCTGCGGGGGGGAGCAATCAGCCCCAGCATTTT. It specifies CASSPAGGSNQPQHF. The complete variable domain, with remaining parts taken from reference TRBV18 and TRBJ1-5, reads NAGVMQNPRHLVRRRGQEARLRCSPMKGHSHVYWYRQLPEEGLKFMVYLQKENIIDESGMPKERFSAEFPKEGPSILRIQQVVRGDSAAYFCASSPAGGSNQPQHFGDGTRLSIL.

The CDR3 DNA follows: TGTGCCAGCAGCTTGATGGACAGTGACTATGGCTACACCTTC. It is translated as CASSLMDSDYGYTF. This chain connects TRBV7-9 to TRBJ1-2; possibly TRBD1 for D (6 bases). Germline V gene sequence: CDR1 SEHNR, CDR2 FQNEAQ (reference sequence). The V end lost 3 bases, the J end lost 3 bases, and 11 bases lay between the germline ends. The CDR3 runs 14 residues.

The V and J genes are TRBV5-6 and TRBJ2-1; possible D gene TRBD1, 5 bases. This CDR3 has 15 amino acids. Germline CDR1 is SGHDT and CDR2 is YYEEEE. V lost 4 bases, J lost 0 bases, and 11 bases lay in between. In DNA, the CDR3 is TGTGCCAGCAGCCTACAGGTTCTCTCCTACAATGAGCAGTTCTTC. Amino acids: CASSLQVLSYNEQFF.

A few counts support this clone. The rearrangement joins TRBV4-1 to TRBJ2-2; 7 bases agree with TRBD1. This CDR3 is built from 18 residues. V lost 1 base, J lost 2 bases, and 10 bases stayed unmatched. Germline CDR1 reads MGHRA; CDR2 reads YSYEKL. The CDR3 sequence is CASSQAGIRDRNTGELFF. Here the CDR3 DNA reads TGCGCCAGCAGCCAAGCGGGAATTCGGGACAGAAACACCGGGGAGCTGTTTTTT.

DNA of the CDR3: TGTGCCAGCAGTTTATTGGCGGAGGACTCCTACAATGAGCAGTTCTTC. Protein sequence: CASSLLAEDSYNEQFF. The chain combines TRBV27 with TRBJ2-1, with D tentatively TRBD2 (5 bases). CDR3 size: 16 residues. V was cut by 1 base and J by 0 bases, with 10 bases left in between. Germline CDR1 MNHEY, CDR2 SMNVEV (reference sequence).

The V gene is TRBV6-5, the J gene TRBJ1-5; D is unclear. V lost 4 bases and J lost 1, with 8 bases in between. Germline V gene sequence: CDR1 MNHEY, CDR2 SVGAGI. The CDR3 has 14 residues. The CDR3 nucleotides are TGTGCCAGCAGTTCCGACAAGAGCAATCAGCCCCAGCATTTT. This encodes CASSSDKSNQPQHF.

The J gene is TRBJ2-5, the V gene TRBV11-3, with a possible D match to TRBD1 (5 bases). The CDR3 extends over 18 amino acids. The germline V gene encodes CDR1 SGHNT and CDR2 YENEEA. Trimming took 1 base from V and 9 from J, leaving 27 bases between them. In DNA, the CDR3 is TGTGCCAGCAGCTTAGGATTTCGGTTGGGGAAACCCCCCAGGGCCCAGTACTTC. Protein: CASSLGFRLGKPPRAQYF. Together with reference TRBV11-3 and TRBJ2-5, the CDR3 gives the full variable domain: EAGVVQSPRYKIIEKKQPVAFWCNPISGHNTLYWYLQNLGQGPELLIRYENEEAVDDSQLPKDRFSAERLKGVDSTLKIQPAELGDSAVYLCASSLGFRLGKPPRAQYFGPGTRLLVL.

V is TRBV11-2 and J is TRBJ2-2, with 9 bases identical to TRBD1. V lost 5 bases and J lost 5; bases outside the gene matches: 18. Germline CDR1 reads SGHAT; CDR2 reads FQNNGV. CDR3 length: 19 amino acids. CDR3 DNA sequence: TGTGCCAGCAGCCCGTGGACAGGGGAAATGATTATCGGGACCGGGGAGCTGTTTTTT. It encodes CASSPWTGEMIIGTGELFF.

The chain is built from TRBV21-1 and TRBJ2-5; the table's D call, TRBD1, has no DNA check behind it. TRBV21-1 is a recognized pseudogene. The CDR3 has 16 amino acids. In nucleotides, the CDR3 is TGTGCCAGCAGCAAAGATCGAAACAGGGTGAGAGAGACCCAGTACTTC. Residues: CASSKDRNRVRETQYF.

This chain connects TRBV28 to TRBJ2-5; D is ambiguous. This CDR3 has 12 amino acids. Looked up from germline, CDR1 is MDHEN and CDR2 is SYDVKM. The germline V and J ends were trimmed by 10 bases and 5 bases, with 14 bases remaining between them. CDR3 sequence reads: CATSRLQETQYF. The CDR3 coding sequence is TGTGCCACTTCTCGGCTACAGGAGACCCAGTACTTC.

The chain couples TRBV28 to TRBJ1-2; D call uncertain. There are 12 residues in the CDR3. CDR1 is MDHEN and CDR2 is SYDVKM in the germline V gene. Trimming removed 3 bases from V and 4 bases from J, with 6 bases in between. CDR3 in amino acids: CASSFRGYGYTF. In DNA form, the CDR3 reads TGTGCCAGCAGTTTCCGGGGCTATGGCTACACCTTC.